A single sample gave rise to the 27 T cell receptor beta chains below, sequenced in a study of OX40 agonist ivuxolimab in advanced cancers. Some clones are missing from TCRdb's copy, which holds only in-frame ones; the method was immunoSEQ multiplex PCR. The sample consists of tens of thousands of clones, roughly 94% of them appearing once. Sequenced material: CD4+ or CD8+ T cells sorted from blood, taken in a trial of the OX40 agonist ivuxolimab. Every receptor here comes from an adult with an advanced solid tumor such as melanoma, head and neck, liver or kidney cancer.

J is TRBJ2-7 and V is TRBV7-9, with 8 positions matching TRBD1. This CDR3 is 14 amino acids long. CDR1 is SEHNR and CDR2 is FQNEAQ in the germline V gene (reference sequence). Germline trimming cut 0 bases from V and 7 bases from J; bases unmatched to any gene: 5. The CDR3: CASSLAQGAVEQYF. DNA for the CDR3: TGTGCCAGCAGCTTAGCTCAGGGGGCCGTGGAGCAGTACTTC. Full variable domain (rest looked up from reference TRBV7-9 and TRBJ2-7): DTGVSQNPRHKITKRGQNVTFRCDPISEHNRLYWYRQTLGQGPEFLTYFQNEAQLEKSRLLSDRFSAERPKGSFSTLEIQRTEQGDSAMYLCASSLAQGAVEQYFGPGTRLTVT.

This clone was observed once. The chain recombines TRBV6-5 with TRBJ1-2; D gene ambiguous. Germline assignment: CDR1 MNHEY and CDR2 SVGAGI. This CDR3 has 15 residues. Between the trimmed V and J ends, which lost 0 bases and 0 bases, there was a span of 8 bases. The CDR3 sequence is CASSYSGGANYGYTF. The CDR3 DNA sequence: TGTGCCAGCAGTTACTCGGGTGGAGCTAACTATGGCTACACCTTC.

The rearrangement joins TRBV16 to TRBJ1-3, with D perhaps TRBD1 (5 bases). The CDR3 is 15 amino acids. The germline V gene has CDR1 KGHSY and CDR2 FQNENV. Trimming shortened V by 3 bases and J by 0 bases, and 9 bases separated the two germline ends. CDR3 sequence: CASSHPDSSGNTIYF. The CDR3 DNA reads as TGTGCCAGCAGCCACCCCGACAGCTCTGGAAACACCATATATTTT.

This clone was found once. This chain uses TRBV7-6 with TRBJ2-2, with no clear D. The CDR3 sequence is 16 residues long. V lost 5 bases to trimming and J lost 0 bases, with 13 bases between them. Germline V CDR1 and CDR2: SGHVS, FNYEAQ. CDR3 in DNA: TGTGCCAGCAGCCCAGGCCAGACCGCGAACACCGGGGAGCTGTTTTTT. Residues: CASSPGQTANTGELFF.

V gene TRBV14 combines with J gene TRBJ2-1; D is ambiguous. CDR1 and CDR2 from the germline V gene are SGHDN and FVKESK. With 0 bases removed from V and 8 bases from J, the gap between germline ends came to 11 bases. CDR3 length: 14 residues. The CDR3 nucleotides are TGTGCCAGCAGCCAAGAGGGTAGGGAACATGAGCAGTTCTTC. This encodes CASSQEGREHEQFF.

The CDR3 coding sequence is TGTGCCAGTGGAGGGTCCTCGGGAGAGAATGAAAAACTGTTTTTT. It codes for CASGGSSGENEKLFF. The chain recombines TRBV25-1 with TRBJ1-4; D gene ambiguous. Germline CDR1 MGHDK, CDR2 SYGVNS. The CDR3 loop spans 15 amino acids. V was clipped by 9 bases and J by 5 bases, with 19 bases between them.

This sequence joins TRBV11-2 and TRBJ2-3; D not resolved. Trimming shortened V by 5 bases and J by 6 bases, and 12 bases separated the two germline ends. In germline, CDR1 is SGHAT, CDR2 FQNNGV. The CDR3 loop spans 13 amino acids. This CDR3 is CASSPLSTDTQYF. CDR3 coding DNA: TGTGCCAGCAGCCCCCTCTCGACGGATACGCAGTATTTT.

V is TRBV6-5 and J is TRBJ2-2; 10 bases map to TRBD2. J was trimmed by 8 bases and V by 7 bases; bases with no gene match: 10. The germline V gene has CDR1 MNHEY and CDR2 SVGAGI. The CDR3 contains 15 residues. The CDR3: CASIQSPGLAGELFF. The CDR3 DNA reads TGTGCCAGCATCCAATCCCCGGGACTAGCGGGGGAGCTGTTTTTT.

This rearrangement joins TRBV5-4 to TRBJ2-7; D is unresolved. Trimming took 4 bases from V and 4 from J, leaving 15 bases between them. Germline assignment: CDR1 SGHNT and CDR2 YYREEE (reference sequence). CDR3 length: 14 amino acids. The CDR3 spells CASSPDKSYYEQYF. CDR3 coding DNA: TGTGCCAGCAGCCCAGACAAGTCCTATTACGAGCAGTACTTC.

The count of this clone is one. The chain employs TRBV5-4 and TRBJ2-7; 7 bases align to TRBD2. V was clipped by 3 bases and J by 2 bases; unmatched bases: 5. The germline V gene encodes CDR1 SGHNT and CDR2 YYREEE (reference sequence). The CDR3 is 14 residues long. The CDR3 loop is CASSSHGGTYEQYF. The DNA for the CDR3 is TGTGCCAGCAGCTCCCACGGGGGGACCTACGAGCAGTACTTC.

CDR3 DNA: TGTGCCTGGAGATGGGGGTTTGGCGAAAAACTGTTTTTT. Translated: CAWRWGFGEKLFF. The V call is TRBV30, the J call TRBJ1-4; D may be TRBD1 (5 bases). Between the trimmed V and J ends, which lost 3 bases and 8 bases, there was a span of 13 bases. CDR3 length: 13 residues. Germline V CDR1 and CDR2: GTSNPN, SVGIG (reference sequence). The full variable domain, with the rest looked up from reference TRBV30 and TRBJ1-4, is SQTIHQWPATLVQPVGSPLSLECTVEGTSNPNLYWYRQAAGRGLQLLFYSVGIGQISSEVPQNLSASRPQDRQFILSSKKLLLSDSGFYLCAWRWGFGEKLFFGSGTQLSVL.

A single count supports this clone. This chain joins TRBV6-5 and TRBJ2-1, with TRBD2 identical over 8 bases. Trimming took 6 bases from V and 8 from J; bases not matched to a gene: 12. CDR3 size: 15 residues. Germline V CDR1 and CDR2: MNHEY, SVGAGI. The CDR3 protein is CASSPGGGSPYEQFF. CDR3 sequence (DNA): TGTGCCAGCAGCCCCGGGGGGGGGAGTCCCTATGAGCAGTTCTTC.

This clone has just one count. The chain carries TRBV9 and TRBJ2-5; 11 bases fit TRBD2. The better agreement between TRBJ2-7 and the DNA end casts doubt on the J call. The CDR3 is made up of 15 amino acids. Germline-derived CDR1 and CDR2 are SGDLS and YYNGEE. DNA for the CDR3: TGTGCCAGCAGCGAGGGGACTAGCGGAGGATACGAGCAGTACTTC. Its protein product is CASSEGTSGGYEQYF.

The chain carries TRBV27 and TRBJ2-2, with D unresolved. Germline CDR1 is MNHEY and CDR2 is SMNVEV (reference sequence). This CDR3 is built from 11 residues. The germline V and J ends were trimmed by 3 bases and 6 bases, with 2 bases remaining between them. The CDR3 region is CASSFSGELFF. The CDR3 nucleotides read TGTGCCAGCAGTTTTTCCGGGGAGCTGTTTTTT.

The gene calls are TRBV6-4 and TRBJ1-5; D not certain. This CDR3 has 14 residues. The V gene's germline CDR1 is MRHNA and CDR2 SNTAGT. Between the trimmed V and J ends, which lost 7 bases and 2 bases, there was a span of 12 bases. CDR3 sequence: CASICFRGNQPQHF. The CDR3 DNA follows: TGTGCCAGCATCTGTTTCCGGGGCAATCAGCCCCAGCATTTT.

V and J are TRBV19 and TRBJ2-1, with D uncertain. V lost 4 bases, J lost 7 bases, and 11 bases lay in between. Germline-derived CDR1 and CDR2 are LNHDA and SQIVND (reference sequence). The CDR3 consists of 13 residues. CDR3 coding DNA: TGTGCCAGTAGTACCTTAAGTGTGAATGAGCAGTTCTTC. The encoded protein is CASSTLSVNEQFF.

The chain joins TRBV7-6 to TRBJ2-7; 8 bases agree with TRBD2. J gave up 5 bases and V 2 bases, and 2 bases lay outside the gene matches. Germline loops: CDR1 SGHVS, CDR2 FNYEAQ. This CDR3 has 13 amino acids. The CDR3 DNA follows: TGTGCCAGCAGCTTAACGGGGGGGGACGAGCAGTACTTC. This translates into CASSLTGGDEQYF.

The CDR3 DNA reads as TGTGCCAGCGGCGACGGTTACAATGAGCAGTTCTTC. This translates into CASGDGYNEQFF. The chain recombines TRBV6-5 with TRBJ2-1; no reliable D call. V lost 8 bases and J lost 4, with 9 bases in between. The CDR3 is 12 residues long. From germline, CDR1 is MNHEY and CDR2 SVGAGI.

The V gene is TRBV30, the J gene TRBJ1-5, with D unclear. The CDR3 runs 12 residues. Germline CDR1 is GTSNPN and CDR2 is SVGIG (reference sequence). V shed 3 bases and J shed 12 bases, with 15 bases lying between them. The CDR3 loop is CAWRPIRQIQHF. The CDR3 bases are TGTGCCTGGAGACCCATCAGGCAGATCCAGCATTTT.

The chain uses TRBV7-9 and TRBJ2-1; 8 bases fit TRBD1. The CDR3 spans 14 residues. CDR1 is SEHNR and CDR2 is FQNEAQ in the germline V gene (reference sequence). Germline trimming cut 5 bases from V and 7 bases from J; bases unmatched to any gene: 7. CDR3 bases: TGTGCCAGCAGCCCGAGGACAGGGTTGAATGAGCAGTTCTTC. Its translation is CASSPRTGLNEQFF.

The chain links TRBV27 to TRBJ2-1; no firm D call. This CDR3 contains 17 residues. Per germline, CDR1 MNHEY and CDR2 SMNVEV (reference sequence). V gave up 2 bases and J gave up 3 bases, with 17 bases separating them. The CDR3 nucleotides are TGTGCCAGCAGTTTACCCCCCGGCGGAGCGAACTACAATGAGCAGTTCTTC. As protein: CASSLPPGGANYNEQFF.

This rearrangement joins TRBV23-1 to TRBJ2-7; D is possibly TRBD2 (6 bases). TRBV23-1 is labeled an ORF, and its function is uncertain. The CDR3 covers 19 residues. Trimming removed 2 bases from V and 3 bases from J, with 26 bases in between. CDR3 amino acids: CASSQRRQAGGISRYEQYF. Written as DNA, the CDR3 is TGCGCCAGCAGTCAACGTCGGCAGGCCGGCGGGATATCCCGCTACGAGCAGTACTTC.

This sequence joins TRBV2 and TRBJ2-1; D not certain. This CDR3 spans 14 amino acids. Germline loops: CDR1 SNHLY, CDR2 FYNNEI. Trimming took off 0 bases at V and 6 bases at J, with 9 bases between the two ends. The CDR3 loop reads CASSEARFPNEQFF. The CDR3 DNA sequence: TGTGCCAGCAGTGAAGCGAGGTTTCCCAATGAGCAGTTCTTC.

Here the CDR3 DNA reads TGTGCCAGCGGATCCGACGCCGGGTCACCCCTCCACTTT. This translates into CASGSDAGSPLHF. The rearrangement uses TRBV7-3 and TRBJ1-6; D gene uncertain. The CDR3 consists of 13 residues. V dropped 8 bases and J dropped 10 bases, with 15 bases sitting between them. Germline CDR1 is SGHTA and CDR2 is FQGTGA.

The CDR3 spells CASSSTWEQYF. As DNA, the CDR3 is TGTGCCAGCAGCTCTACTTGGGAGCAGTACTTC. This chain links TRBV11-2 with TRBJ2-7; D unclear. The CDR3 extends over 11 amino acids. Per germline, CDR1 SGHAT and CDR2 FQNNGV. The V end was cut by 4 bases, the J end by 7 bases, with 8 bases between. The complete variable domain, with remaining parts taken from reference TRBV11-2 and TRBJ2-7, reads EAGVAQSPRYKIIEKRQSVAFWCNPISGHATLYWYQQILGQGPKLLIQFQNNGVVDDSQLPKDRFSAERLKGVDSTLKIQPAKLEDSAVYLCASSSTWEQYFGPGTRLTVT.

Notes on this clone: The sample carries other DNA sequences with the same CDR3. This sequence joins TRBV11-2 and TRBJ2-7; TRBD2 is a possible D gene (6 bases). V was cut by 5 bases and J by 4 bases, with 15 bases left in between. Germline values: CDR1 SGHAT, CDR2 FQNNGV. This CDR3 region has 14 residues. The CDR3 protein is CASSLGAGRYEQYF. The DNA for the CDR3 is TGTGCCAGCAGCCTAGGGGCAGGGAGGTACGAGCAGTACTTC.

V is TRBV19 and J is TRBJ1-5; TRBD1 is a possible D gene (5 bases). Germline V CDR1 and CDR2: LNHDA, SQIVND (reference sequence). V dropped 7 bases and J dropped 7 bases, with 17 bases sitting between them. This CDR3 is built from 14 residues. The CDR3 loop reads CASISPRADQPQHF. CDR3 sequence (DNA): TGTGCCAGTATTAGCCCCAGGGCTGACCAGCCCCAGCATTTT.